What follows are 11 T cell receptor beta chains derived from one specimen sequenced in a study of response to subunit inactivated influenza vaccine. TCRdb re-called the RT-PCR reads through MiXCR, storing one row per CDR3 protein. The table records around 150,000 distinct CDR3 sequences, about 11% of them present only once. The input for sequencing was non-naive T cells sorted from PBMCs, taken roughly 6 weeks after vaccination. The receptor source for this set is a man aged 50 to 60 who received an inactivated influenza vaccine.

The gene calls are TRBV11-2 and TRBJ2-1; no clear D gene. The V and J ends lost 6 bases and 6 bases respectively, with 15 bases between them. In germline, CDR1 is SGHAT, CDR2 FQNNGV. The CDR3 has 14 amino acids. The CDR3 sequence: CASSPLRRINEQFF. The CDR3 coding sequence is TGTGCCAGCAGTCCCCTGCGAAGGATCAATGAGCAGTTCTTC.

This clonotype was seen many times. The gene calls are TRBV7-2 and TRBJ1-3; TRBD1 might be the D (5 bases). This CDR3 is built from 17 residues. The germline V gene encodes CDR1 SGHTA and CDR2 FQGNSA. The V gene lost 1 base and the J gene lost 0 bases, with 13 bases spanning the gap. For the CDR3, the DNA is TGTGCCAGCAGCTTAGGGCACGCGAGGGGCTCTGGAAACACCATATATTTT. Residues: CASSLGHARGSGNTIYF. Filled out from reference TRBV7-2 and TRBJ1-3, the complete variable domain reads GAGVSQSPSNKVTEKGKDVELRCDPISGHTALYWYRQSLGQGLEFLIYFQGNSAPDKSGLPSDRFSAERTGGSVSTLTIQRTQQEDSAVYLCASSLGHARGSGNTIYFGEGSWLTVV.

The chain is built from TRBV3-1 and TRBJ2-7, with a tentative D call TRBD1 (5 bases). This CDR3 is built from 13 residues. Deletions cut 2 bases from V and 6 bases from J, with 11 bases between. The germline CDR1 and CDR2 sequences are LGHDT and YNNKEL (reference sequence). CDR3 nucleotide sequence: TGTGCCAGCAGCCAAAGACAGTCATCCGAGCAGTACTTC. Its protein product is CASSQRQSSEQYF.

This clonotype was picked up a small number of times. The rearrangement joins TRBV5-8 to TRBJ2-2; 7 bases fit TRBD1. V lost 6 bases to trimming and J lost 5 bases; unmatched junction nucleotides: 10. The CDR3 spans 15 residues. Germline V gives CDR1 SGHTS, CDR2 YDEGEE. Here the CDR3 DNA reads TGTGCCAGCATCAAGGGGGCATCGCGAACCGGGGAGCTGTTTTTT. Its translation: CASIKGASRTGELFF.

Concerning this clonotype: A read error may explain this, as a much larger clone is one base away. V gene TRBV27 combines with J gene TRBJ2-7, with TRBD2 matching over 7 bases. Germline-derived CDR1 and CDR2 are MNHEY and SMNVEV (reference sequence). The CDR3 extends over 17 amino acids. Here the CDR3 reads CACSLYPPKRDPHEQYF. CDR3 DNA: TGTGCCTGCAGTTTATACCCCCCAAAGCGGGACCCCCACGAGCAGTACTTC.

This rearrangement joins TRBV9 to TRBJ2-1, with 10 bases identical to TRBD2. Germline CDR1 SGDLS, CDR2 YYNGEE. The length of the CDR3 is 16 residues. V was clipped by 4 bases and J by 1 base; unmatched bases: 5. CDR3 amino acids: CASSPLAGLSYNEQFF. CDR3 sequence (DNA): TGTGCCAGCAGCCCACTAGCGGGATTATCCTACAATGAGCAGTTCTTC.

This clonotype was found many times. The CDR3: CASSGNYGTTQFF. Here the CDR3 DNA reads TGTGCCAGCAGTGGAAACTACGGGACGACCCAGTTCTTC. The chain joins TRBV25-1 to TRBJ2-1; possibly TRBD1 or TRBD2 for D (5 bases each). This CDR3 has 13 amino acids. CDR1 MGHDK and CDR2 SYGVNS come from the germline V gene. The V and J ends lost 4 bases and 13 bases respectively, with 17 bases between them. Looking up the rest from reference TRBV25-1 and TRBJ2-1 gives the full variable domain: EADIYQTPRYLVIGTGKKITLECSQTMGHDKMYWYQQDPGMELHLIHYSYGVNSTEKGDLSSESTVSRIRTEHFPLTLESARPSHTSQYLCASSGNYGTTQFFGPGTRLTVL.

There are many counts of this clonotype. The chain joins TRBV6-2 or TRBV6-3 to TRBJ2-5; D not resolved. Germline V gene lookup returns CDR1 MNHEY and CDR2 SVGEGT. V was clipped by 2 bases and J by 5 bases, with 6 bases between them. The CDR3 is 12 amino acids. CDR3 nucleotide sequence: TGTGCCAGCAGTTACGTCACGGAGACCCAGTACTTC. Translating gives CASSYVTETQYF.

V is TRBV7-9 and J is TRBJ2-5; D unresolved. Germline-derived CDR1 and CDR2 are SEHNR and FQNEAQ (reference sequence). Trimming stripped 5 bases from V and 4 bases from J, with 17 bases between. This CDR3 spans 15 amino acids. The CDR3 loop reads CASSPGTDWRETQYF. As DNA, the CDR3 is TGTGCCAGCAGCCCGGGCACAGATTGGAGAGAGACCCAGTACTTC.

This clonotype came up a few times. This chain joins TRBV5-1 and TRBJ2-7; unclear D gene. The germline V gene encodes CDR1 SGHRS and CDR2 YFSETQ. Trimming cost V 3 bases and J 7 bases, with 11 bases left between them. CDR3 length: 12 amino acids. CDR3 in DNA: TGCGCCAGCAGCTACTTGATGGGGGAGCAGTACTTC. Protein product: CASSYLMGEQYF.

This clonotype was picked up many times. This rearrangement joins TRBV2 to TRBJ2-7; maybe TRBD1 (6 bases). CDR3 size: 13 residues. The germline V gene has CDR1 SNHLY and CDR2 FYNNEI. The V end was cut by 4 bases, the J end by 5 bases, with 12 bases between. The CDR3 protein is CASSVNRDNEQYF. In DNA, the CDR3 is TGTGCCAGCAGTGTGAACAGGGACAACGAGCAGTACTTC.